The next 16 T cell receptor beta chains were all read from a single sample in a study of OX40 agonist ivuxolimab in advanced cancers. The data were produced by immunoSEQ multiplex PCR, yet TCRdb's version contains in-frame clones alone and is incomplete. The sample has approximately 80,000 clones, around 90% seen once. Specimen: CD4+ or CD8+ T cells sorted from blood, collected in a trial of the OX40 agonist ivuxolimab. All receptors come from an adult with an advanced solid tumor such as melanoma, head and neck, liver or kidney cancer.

Here the CDR3 reads CASSEQQGGGFYGYTF. Written as DNA, the CDR3 is TGTGCCAGCAGCGAACAACAGGGGGGGGGTTTTTATGGCTACACCTTC. This chain connects TRBV6-6 to TRBJ1-2; 8 nucleotides line up with TRBD1. With 6 bases clipped from V and 5 bases from J, the junction kept 14 bases outside the gene matches. Germline CDR1 is MNHNY and CDR2 is SVGAGI (reference sequence). The CDR3 has 16 residues.

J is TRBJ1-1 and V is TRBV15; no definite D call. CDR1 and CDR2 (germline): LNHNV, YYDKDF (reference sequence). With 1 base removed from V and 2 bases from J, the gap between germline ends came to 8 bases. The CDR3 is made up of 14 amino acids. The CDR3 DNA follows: TGTGCCACCAGCAGAGTCAAGGCTAACACTGAAGCTTTCTTT. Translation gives CATSRVKANTEAFF.

CDR3 residues: CASSLGRPPYGYTF. The DNA for the CDR3 is TGTGCCAGCAGCTTGGGCAGACCTCCCTATGGCTACACCTTC. The chain is built from TRBV5-4 and TRBJ1-2; the D is unclear. The V end was cut by 0 bases, the J end by 4 bases, with 10 bases between. Germline V gene sequence: CDR1 SGHNT, CDR2 YYREEE (reference sequence). The CDR3 has 14 amino acids.

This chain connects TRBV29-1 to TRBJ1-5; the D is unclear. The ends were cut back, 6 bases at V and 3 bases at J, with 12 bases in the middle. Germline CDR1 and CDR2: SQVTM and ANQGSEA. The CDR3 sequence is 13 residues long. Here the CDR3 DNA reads TGCAGCGTAATAGTGGGCTCCAATCAGCCCCAGCATTTT. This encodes CSVIVGSNQPQHF.

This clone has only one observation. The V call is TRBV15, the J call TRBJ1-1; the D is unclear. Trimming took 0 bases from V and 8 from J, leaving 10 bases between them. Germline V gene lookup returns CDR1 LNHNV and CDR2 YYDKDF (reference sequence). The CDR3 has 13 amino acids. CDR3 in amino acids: CATSRDLQNEAFF. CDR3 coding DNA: TGTGCCACCAGCAGAGATCTCCAGAACGAAGCTTTCTTT.

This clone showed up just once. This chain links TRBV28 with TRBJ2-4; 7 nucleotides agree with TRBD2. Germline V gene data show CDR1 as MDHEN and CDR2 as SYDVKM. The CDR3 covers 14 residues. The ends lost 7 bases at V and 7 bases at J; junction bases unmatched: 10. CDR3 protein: CASNRREGINIQYF. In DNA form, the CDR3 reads TGTGCCAGCAATCGCAGGGAGGGGATCAACATTCAGTACTTC.

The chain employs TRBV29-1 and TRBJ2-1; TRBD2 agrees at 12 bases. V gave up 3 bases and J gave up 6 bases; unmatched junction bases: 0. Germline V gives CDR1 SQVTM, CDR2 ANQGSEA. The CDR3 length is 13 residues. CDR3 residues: CSVETSGSNEQFF. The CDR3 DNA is TGCAGCGTTGAGACTAGCGGGAGCAATGAGCAGTTCTTC.

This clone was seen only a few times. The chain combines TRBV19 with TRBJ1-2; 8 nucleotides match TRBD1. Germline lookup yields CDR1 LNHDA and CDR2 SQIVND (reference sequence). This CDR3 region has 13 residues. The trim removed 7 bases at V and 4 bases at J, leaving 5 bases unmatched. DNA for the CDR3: TGTGCCAGTACCCGACAGGGGACCTATGGCTACACCTTC. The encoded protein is CASTRQGTYGYTF.

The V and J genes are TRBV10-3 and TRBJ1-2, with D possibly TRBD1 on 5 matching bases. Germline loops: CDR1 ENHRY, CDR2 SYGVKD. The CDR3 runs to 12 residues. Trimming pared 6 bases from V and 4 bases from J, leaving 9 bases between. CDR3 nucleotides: TGTGCCATCAGCGCTGGGGGCTATGGCTACACCTTC. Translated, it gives CAISAGGYGYTF.

The CDR3 spells CASSAAGGFGELFF. The CDR3 DNA is TGTGCCAGTAGTGCCGCAGGGGGCTTCGGGGAGCTGTTTTTT. This sequence joins TRBV19 and TRBJ2-2, with 8 bases matching TRBD1. With 5 bases clipped from V and 7 bases from J, the junction kept 6 bases outside the gene matches. Germline V gene sequence: CDR1 LNHDA, CDR2 SQIVND (reference sequence). CDR3 length: 14 amino acids.

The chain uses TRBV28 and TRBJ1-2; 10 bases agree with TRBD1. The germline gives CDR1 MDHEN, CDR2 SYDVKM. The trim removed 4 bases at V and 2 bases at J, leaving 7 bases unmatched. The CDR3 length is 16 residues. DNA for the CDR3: TGTGCCAGCAGTTATTCGCCGGGACAGGGGAACTATGGCTACACCTTC. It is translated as CASSYSPGQGNYGYTF.

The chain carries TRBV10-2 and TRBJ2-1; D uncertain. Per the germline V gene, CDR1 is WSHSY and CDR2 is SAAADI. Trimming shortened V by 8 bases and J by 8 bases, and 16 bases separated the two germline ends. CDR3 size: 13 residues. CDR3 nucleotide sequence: TGCGCCAGCGGGTCTATCCCGGCATATGAGCAGTTCTTC. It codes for CASGSIPAYEQFF.

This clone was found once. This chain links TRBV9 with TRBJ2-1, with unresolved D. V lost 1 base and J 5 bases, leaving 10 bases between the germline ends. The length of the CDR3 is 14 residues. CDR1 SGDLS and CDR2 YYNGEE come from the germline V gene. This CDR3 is CASSVRPTDNEQFF. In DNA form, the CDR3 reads TGTGCCAGCAGCGTAAGGCCGACGGACAATGAGCAGTTCTTC.

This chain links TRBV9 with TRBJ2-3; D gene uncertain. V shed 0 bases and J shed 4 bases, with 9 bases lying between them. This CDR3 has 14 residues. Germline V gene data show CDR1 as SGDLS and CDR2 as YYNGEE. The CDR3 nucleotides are TGTGCCAGCAGCGTAGGTAGTAGGGCAGATACGCAGTATTTT. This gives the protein CASSVGSRADTQYF.

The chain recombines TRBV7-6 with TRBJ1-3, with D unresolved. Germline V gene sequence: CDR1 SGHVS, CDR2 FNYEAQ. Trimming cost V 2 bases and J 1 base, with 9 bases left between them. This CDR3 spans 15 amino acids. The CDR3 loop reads CASSLNSVSGNTIYF. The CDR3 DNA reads TGTGCCAGCAGCTTAAACTCTGTTTCTGGAAACACCATATATTTT.

In nucleotides, the CDR3 is TGTGCCAGCAGTGGGTTACAGGGATGGCAGCCCCAGCATTTT. Translation: CASSGLQGWQPQHF. The J gene is TRBJ1-5, the V gene TRBV2; tentative D call: TRBD1 (6 bases). Per the germline V gene, CDR1 is SNHLY and CDR2 is FYNNEI. This CDR3 has 14 amino acids. Trimming left V 4 bases short and J 7 bases short, with 14 bases between.